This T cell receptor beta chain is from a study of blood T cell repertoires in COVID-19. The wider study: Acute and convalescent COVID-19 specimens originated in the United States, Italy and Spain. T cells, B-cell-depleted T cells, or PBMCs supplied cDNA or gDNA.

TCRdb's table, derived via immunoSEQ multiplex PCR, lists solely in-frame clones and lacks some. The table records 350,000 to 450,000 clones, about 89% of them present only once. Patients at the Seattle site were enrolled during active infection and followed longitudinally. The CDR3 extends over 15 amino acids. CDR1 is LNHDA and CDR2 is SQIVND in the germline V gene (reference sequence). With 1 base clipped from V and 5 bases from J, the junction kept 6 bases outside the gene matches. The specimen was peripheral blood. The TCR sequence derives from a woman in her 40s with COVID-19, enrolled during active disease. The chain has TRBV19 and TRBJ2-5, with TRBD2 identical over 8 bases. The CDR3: CASSIGGTSAETQYF. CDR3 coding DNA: TGTGCCAGTAGTATAGGGGGGACTAGTGCGGAGACCCAGTACTTC.